A selection of T cell receptor beta chains follows, all from one sample in a study of CD8 T cells in cerebrospinal fluid in Alzheimer's disease. TCRdb re-called the 10x single-cell sequencing reads and shows each CDR3 protein once, DNA omitted. Here the sample table reports over a thousand distinct CDR3 sequences. The sequenced sample was cerebrospinal fluid. Every receptor here comes from a human donor in good health. The CDR3 runs from the conserved cysteine through the conserved F or W. Clone size is stated in some rows and not others, as once, few, many or a class when expanded.

abundance: medium-sized
j_gene: TRBJ1-2
v_gene: TRBV30
CDR3aa: CAWFPWTPNYGYTF

abundance: NA
j_gene: TRBJ2-5
v_gene: TRBV5-1
CDR3aa: CASSLHQETQYF

abundance: medium-sized
j_gene: TRBJ2-3
v_gene: TRBV7-9
CDR3aa: CASSFGTGGADTQYF

abundance: medium-sized
j_gene: TRBJ2-3
v_gene: TRBV4-3
CDR3aa: CASSQDWREADTQYF

abundance: medium-sized
j_gene: TRBJ2-1
v_gene: TRBV11-3
CDR3aa: CASSLEGYNEQFF

abundance: medium-sized
j_gene: TRBJ2-7
v_gene: TRBV29-1
CDR3aa: CSVAGASIEQYF

abundance: medium-sized
j_gene: TRBJ2-3
v_gene: TRBV7-7
CDR3aa: CASSLTTSTDTQYF

abundance: medium-sized
j_gene: TRBJ2-7
v_gene: TRBV3-1
CDR3aa: CASSRTSGKFEQYF

abundance: medium-sized
j_gene: TRBJ2-1
v_gene: TRBV5-1
CDR3aa: CASSLSSGLAGRNEQFF

abundance: large
j_gene: TRBJ2-5
v_gene: TRBV7-9
CDR3aa: CASSDISDIQETQYF

abundance: medium-sized
j_gene: TRBJ2-7
v_gene: TRBV5-1
CDR3aa: CASSSTSGREQYF

abundance: medium-sized
j_gene: TRBJ2-5
v_gene: TRBV11-2
CDR3aa: CASSPRTGLQETQYF

abundance: medium-sized
j_gene: TRBJ2-7
v_gene: TRBV29-1
CDR3aa: CSVEDPDRETYEQYF

abundance: medium-sized
j_gene: TRBJ1-4
v_gene: TRBV6-1
CDR3aa: CASSPGAAEKLFF

abundance: NA
j_gene: TRBJ2-7
v_gene: TRBV28
CDR3aa: CASSLAAHYEQYF

abundance: medium-sized
j_gene: TRBJ2-2
v_gene: TRBV28
CDR3aa: CASSPRLGVNTGELFF

abundance: medium-sized
j_gene: TRBJ2-5
v_gene: TRBV15
CDR3aa: CATSRGTSGYQETQYF

abundance: medium-sized
j_gene: TRBJ2-7
v_gene: TRBV20-1
CDR3aa: CSARDRGPYEQYF

abundance: NA
j_gene: TRBJ2-3
v_gene: TRBV11-2
CDR3aa: CASSLMGARDTQYF

abundance: medium-sized
j_gene: TRBJ2-1
v_gene: TRBV12-3/TRBV12-4
CDR3aa: CASSLDRQGLGNEQFF

abundance: medium-sized
j_gene: TRBJ1-2
v_gene: TRBV3-1
CDR3aa: CASSQDPRDYYGYTF

abundance: medium-sized
j_gene: TRBJ2-3
v_gene: TRBV7-2
CDR3aa: CASSLFGQGSTDTQYF

abundance: medium-sized
j_gene: TRBJ1-1
v_gene: TRBV28
CDR3aa: CASSLPGTGITEAFF

abundance: medium-sized
j_gene: TRBJ2-1
v_gene: TRBV5-5
CDR3aa: CASSLTAGSSYNEQFF

abundance: medium-sized
j_gene: TRBJ1-2
v_gene: TRBV5-5
CDR3aa: CASSADPTGGNGYTF

abundance: medium-sized
j_gene: TRBJ2-5
v_gene: TRBV5-4
CDR3aa: CASSLDPREGETQYF

abundance: large
j_gene: TRBJ1-5
v_gene: TRBV12-3/TRBV12-4
CDR3aa: CASSLANWPQHF

abundance: medium-sized
j_gene: TRBJ1-4
v_gene: TRBV12-3/TRBV12-4
CDR3aa: CASEGGPTEKLFF

abundance: large
j_gene: TRBJ2-6
v_gene: TRBV5-4
CDR3aa: CASSPGIPSGANVLTF

abundance: medium-sized
j_gene: TRBJ2-1
v_gene: TRBV7-2
CDR3aa: CASSSGRRLLAGGAYNEQFF

abundance: medium-sized
j_gene: TRBJ2-1
v_gene: TRBV2
CDR3aa: CASGPLPYNEQFF

abundance: medium-sized
j_gene: TRBJ2-5
v_gene: TRBV5-4
CDR3aa: CASSVEGWETQYF

abundance: medium-sized
j_gene: TRBJ2-7
v_gene: TRBV20-1
CDR3aa: CSASMGYEQYF

abundance: NA
j_gene: TRBJ2-3
v_gene: TRBV9
CDR3aa: CASSVASAATTDTQYF

abundance: medium-sized
j_gene: TRBJ1-5
v_gene: TRBV12-5
CDR3aa: CASARTGGYNQPQHF

abundance: large
j_gene: TRBJ1-1
v_gene: TRBV28
CDR3aa: CASSRSRVITEAFF

abundance: medium-sized
j_gene: TRBJ2-5
v_gene: TRBV9
CDR3aa: CASSVLAGGGETQYF

abundance: large
j_gene: TRBJ2-7
v_gene: TRBV7-9
CDR3aa: CASESRGSYEQYF

abundance: medium-sized
j_gene: TRBJ2-5
v_gene: TRBV2
CDR3aa: CASSERPGSGLETQYF

abundance: medium-sized
j_gene: TRBJ2-7
v_gene: TRBV7-6
CDR3aa: CASSKTGREQYF

abundance: large
j_gene: TRBJ1-4
v_gene: TRBV12-3/TRBV12-4
CDR3aa: CASLSGDEDEKLFF

abundance: large
j_gene: TRBJ1-3
v_gene: TRBV4-1
CDR3aa: CASSQSQTGVSGNTIYF

abundance: medium-sized
j_gene: TRBJ1-2
v_gene: TRBV2
CDR3aa: CASSEWTGRNYGYTF

abundance: medium-sized
j_gene: TRBJ1-2
v_gene: TRBV18
CDR3aa: CASSPPTDRYGYTF

abundance: medium-sized
j_gene: TRBJ2-3
v_gene: TRBV29-1
CDR3aa: CSVTTGLGDTQYF

abundance: NA
j_gene: TRBJ1-4
v_gene: TRBV18
CDR3aa: CASSRTGGGEKLFF

abundance: medium-sized
j_gene: TRBJ2-1
v_gene: TRBV20-1
CDR3aa: CSARKAASLAGFYNEQFF

abundance: medium-sized
j_gene: TRBJ2-1
v_gene: TRBV27
CDR3aa: CASSGSESSYNEQFF